The 18 T cell receptor beta chains presented below share a single source sample, sequenced in a study of T cell responses to AZD1222 COVID-19 vaccine. The repertoire was sequenced with immunoSEQ multiplex PCR; TCRdb's copy has only in-frame clones and lacks some. The sample lists roughly 140,000 clones; 90% were seen once. Sequenced material: peripheral blood, taken on day 0 of AZD1222 vaccination. The receptors come from an adult in good health.

The chain combines TRBV4-3 with TRBJ2-1; possible D gene TRBD1, 5 bases. Germline V lookup: CDR1 LGHNA, CDR2 YSLEER. This CDR3 comprises 17 residues. V was shortened by 4 bases and J by 0 bases, with 16 bases between the two germline ends. The CDR3 bases are TGCGCCAGCAGCCGTACTTTATCCGACAGCTCCTACAATGAGCAGTTCTTC. Protein: CASSRTLSDSSYNEQFF.

The chain has TRBV4-2 and TRBJ1-4; D unclear. Germline CDR1 reads LGHNA; CDR2 reads YNFKEQ. This CDR3 has 19 amino acids. The V end lost 0 bases, the J end lost 2 bases, and 19 bases lay between the germline ends. The CDR3 coding sequence is TGTGCCAGCAGCCAAGATTTTGGAGGGAGGGTGAGCACTAATGAAAAACTGTTTTTT. It encodes CASSQDFGGRVSTNEKLFF.

The chain links TRBV10-3 to TRBJ2-3; perhaps D is TRBD1 or TRBD2 (6 bases each). The length of the CDR3 is 19 residues. Germline CDR1 ENHRY, CDR2 SYGVKD. Between the trimmed V and J ends, which lost 3 bases and 2 bases, there was a span of 24 bases. The CDR3 DNA sequence: TGTGCCATCAGTGATATTATTCAGGGGACTTTGGGGTACACAGATACGCAGTATTTT. Amino acids: CAISDIIQGTLGYTDTQYF.

This clone was detected only a few times. The V gene is TRBV19, the J gene TRBJ1-2; 9 nucleotides match TRBD1. Per the germline V gene, CDR1 is LNHDA and CDR2 is SQIVND (reference sequence). This CDR3 is built from 14 residues. With 6 bases clipped from V and 2 bases from J, the junction kept 4 bases outside the gene matches. CDR3 DNA sequence: TGTGCCAGTAGCCGAACAGGGGGCAACTATGGCTACACCTTC. It encodes CASSRTGGNYGYTF.

This clone was detected only a few times. This sequence joins TRBV25-1 and TRBJ1-4, with 7 nucleotides matching TRBD1. Germline CDR1 MGHDK, CDR2 SYGVNS. The CDR3 has 16 amino acids. Unmatched junction bases numbered 8, after V lost 3 bases and J lost 4 bases. This CDR3 reads CASSDSPGQRNEKLFF. CDR3 coding DNA: TGTGCCAGCAGTGATTCCCCGGGACAGCGTAATGAAAAACTGTTTTTT.

The count of this clone is one. The chain employs TRBV4-1 and TRBJ2-3; 9 bases are shared with TRBD2. This CDR3 has 17 residues. Germline V gene sequence: CDR1 MGHRA, CDR2 YSYEKL. After removal of 0 bases from V and 5 bases from J, the junction contained 9 bases not matched to a gene. The CDR3 sequence: CASSQDGVAGVGDTQYF. In DNA, the CDR3 is TGCGCCAGCAGCCAAGACGGGGTAGCGGGAGTCGGAGATACGCAGTATTTT.

V is TRBV27 and J is TRBJ2-3; 10 bases fit TRBD2. The CDR3 spans 15 residues. The trim removed 3 bases at V and 1 base at J, leaving 1 base unmatched. Per the germline V gene, CDR1 is MNHEY and CDR2 is SMNVEV (reference sequence). CDR3 amino acids: CASSFLAGGTDTQYF. The CDR3 region has the DNA TGTGCCAGCAGTTTTCTAGCGGGAGGCACAGATACGCAGTATTTT.

The chain employs TRBV7-8 and TRBJ1-2; D is undetermined. The V end lost 5 bases, the J end lost 2 bases, and 9 bases lay between the germline ends. This CDR3 comprises 13 residues. Germline V gives CDR1 SGHVS, CDR2 FQNEAQ. CDR3 loop: CASSVGRNYGYTF. The CDR3 DNA follows: TGTGCCAGCAGCGTAGGACGGAACTATGGCTACACCTTC.

The chain couples TRBV10-3 to TRBJ1-1; the match to TRBD1 covers 7 bases. Germline V gene lookup returns CDR1 ENHRY and CDR2 SYGVKD. This CDR3 is built from 13 residues. The junction had 5 bases not matched to a gene; V was cut back by 10 bases and J by 0 bases. CDR3 in DNA: TGTGCCAGTAGGACAGGTTTGAACACTGAAGCTTTCTTT. Residues: CASRTGLNTEAFF.

The chain recombines TRBV12-3 or TRBV12-4 with TRBJ1-2; no reliable D call. V gave up 3 bases and J gave up 0 bases, with 5 bases separating them. The CDR3 loop spans 13 amino acids. In DNA, the CDR3 is TGTGCCAGCAGTTTGGCCTCTAACTATGGCTACACCTTC. It translates to CASSLASNYGYTF.

The V call is TRBV7-9, the J call TRBJ2-7; D possibly uses TRBD1 or TRBD2 (5 bases each). Germline V gene sequence: CDR1 SEHNR, CDR2 FQNEAQ (reference sequence). V gave up 5 bases and J gave up 2 bases, with 19 bases separating them. The CDR3 is 16 residues long. The CDR3 loop is CASSLNSLGETYEQYF. CDR3 DNA sequence: TGTGCCAGCAGCCTAAATTCACTAGGGGAAACCTACGAGCAGTACTTC.

This chain connects TRBV4-1 to TRBJ2-3, with D perhaps matching TRBD1 or TRBD2 (5 bases each). The CDR3 consists of 14 residues. CDR1 and CDR2 from the germline V gene are MGHRA and YSYEKL. V lost 1 base and J lost 5, with 10 bases in between. CDR3 in DNA: TGCGCCAGCAGCCAAGTAGGGACGATAGATACGCAGTATTTT. Translation gives CASSQVGTIDTQYF.

This clone was detected a few times. V and J are TRBV7-9 and TRBJ2-7; possibly TRBD2 for D (6 bases). The V end lost 5 bases, the J end lost 5 bases, and 13 bases lay between the germline ends. This CDR3 spans 13 amino acids. Germline-derived CDR1 and CDR2 are SEHNR and FQNEAQ (reference sequence). CDR3 residues: CASSHRGSHEQYF. DNA of the CDR3: TGTGCCAGCAGCCACCGGGGGTCCCACGAGCAGTACTTC. The full variable domain, rest sourced from reference TRBV7-9 and TRBJ2-7, is DTGVSQNPRHKITKRGQNVTFRCDPISEHNRLYWYRQTLGQGPEFLTYFQNEAQLEKSRLLSDRFSAERPKGSFSTLEIQRTEQGDSAMYLCASSHRGSHEQYFGPGTRLTVT.

This chain joins TRBV4-2 and TRBJ2-5, with TRBD1 matching over 10 bases. The V gene end was trimmed by 4 bases and the J gene end by 5 bases; junction bases not matched to a gene: 7. This CDR3 is 15 amino acids long. Germline CDR1 reads LGHNA; CDR2 reads YNFKEQ. The CDR3 sequence: CASSPVTGGEETQYF. CDR3 nucleotide sequence: TGTGCCAGCAGCCCTGTGACAGGGGGCGAGGAGACCCAGTACTTC.

The gene calls are TRBV4-2 and TRBJ2-3; 8 positions agree with TRBD2. CDR3 length: 19 amino acids. Germline CDR1 and CDR2: LGHNA and YNFKEQ. After removal of 1 base from V and 0 bases from J, the junction contained 12 bases not matched to a gene. The CDR3 sequence: CASSQVLGIERGSTDTQYF. DNA of the CDR3: TGTGCCAGCAGCCAAGTACTGGGTATAGAGCGGGGGAGCACAGATACGCAGTATTTT.

The chain has TRBV5-4 and TRBJ1-3; D gene ambiguous. CDR1 and CDR2 from the germline V gene are SGHNT and YYREEE (reference sequence). This CDR3 region has 14 residues. Trimming stripped 0 bases from V and 3 bases from J, with 7 bases between. CDR3 protein: CASSLVGSGNTIYF. CDR3 DNA: TGTGCCAGCAGCTTGGTCGGGAGTGGAAACACCATATATTTT.

The chain recombines TRBV5-1 with TRBJ2-1; D not certain. Germline V gives CDR1 SGHRS, CDR2 YFSETQ. The length of the CDR3 is 12 residues. V shed 4 bases and J shed 9 bases, with 11 bases lying between them. DNA of the CDR3: TGCGCCAGCAGCGAACCCCACGGTGAGCAGTTCTTC. It codes for CASSEPHGEQFF. Filled out from reference TRBV5-1 and TRBJ2-1, the complete variable domain reads KAGVTQTPRYLIKTRGQQVTLSCSPISGHRSVSWYQQTPGQGLQFLFEYFSETQRNKGNFPGRFSGRQFSNSRSEMNVSTLELGDSALYLCASSEPHGEQFFGPGTRLTVL.

The CDR3 here is CSVELEGTEAFF. The CDR3 DNA is TGCAGCGTTGAGTTAGAAGGGACTGAAGCTTTCTTT. The chain has TRBV29-1 and TRBJ1-1; no clear D gene. This CDR3 contains 12 residues. Trimming removed 3 bases from V and 5 bases from J, with 10 bases in between. Germline lookup yields CDR1 SQVTM and CDR2 ANQGSEA.